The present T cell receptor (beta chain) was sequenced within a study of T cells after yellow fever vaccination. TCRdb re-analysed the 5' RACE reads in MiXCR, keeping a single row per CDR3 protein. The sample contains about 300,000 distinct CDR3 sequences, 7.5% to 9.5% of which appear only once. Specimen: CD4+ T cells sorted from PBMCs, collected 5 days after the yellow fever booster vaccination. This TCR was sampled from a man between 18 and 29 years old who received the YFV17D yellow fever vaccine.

The CDR3 region has the DNA TGCAGTGCTTTGACAGGGGAGAATGAAAAACTGTTTTTT. As protein: CSALTGENEKLFF. The J gene is TRBJ1-4, the V gene TRBV20-1, with 8 bases fitting TRBD1. Per the germline V gene, CDR1 is DFQATT and CDR2 is SNEGSKA (reference sequence). CDR3 length: 13 amino acids. V gave up 5 bases and J gave up 5 bases; unmatched junction bases: 4.